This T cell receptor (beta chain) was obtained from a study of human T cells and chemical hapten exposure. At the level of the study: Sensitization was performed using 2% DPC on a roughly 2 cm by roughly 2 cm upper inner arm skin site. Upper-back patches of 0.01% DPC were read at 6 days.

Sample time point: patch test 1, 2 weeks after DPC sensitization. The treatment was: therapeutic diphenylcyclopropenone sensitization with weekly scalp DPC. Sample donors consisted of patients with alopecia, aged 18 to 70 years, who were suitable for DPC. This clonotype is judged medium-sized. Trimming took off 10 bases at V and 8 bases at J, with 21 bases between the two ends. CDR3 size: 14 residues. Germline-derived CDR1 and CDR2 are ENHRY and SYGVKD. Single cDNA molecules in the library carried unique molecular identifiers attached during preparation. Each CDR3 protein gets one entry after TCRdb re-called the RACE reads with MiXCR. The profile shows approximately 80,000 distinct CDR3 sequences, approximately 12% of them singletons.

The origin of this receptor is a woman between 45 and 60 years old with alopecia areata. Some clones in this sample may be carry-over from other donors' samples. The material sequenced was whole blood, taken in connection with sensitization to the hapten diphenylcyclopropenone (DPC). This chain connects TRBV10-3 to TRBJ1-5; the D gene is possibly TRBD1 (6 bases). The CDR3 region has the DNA TGTGCCACCAGGGATACAGGGATCGTAGAGCCCCAGCATTTT. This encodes CATRDTGIVEPQHF.